Listed below are T cell receptor beta chains from one sample, sequenced in a study of OX40 agonist ivuxolimab in advanced cancers. Assay used: immunoSEQ multiplex PCR; TCRdb lists only in-frame clones, some missing. This sample yields tens of thousands of clones, of which roughly 88% are seen a single time; less than 0.75% belongs to the top ten. Sequences were derived from CD4+ or CD8+ T cells sorted from blood, sampled in a trial of the OX40 agonist ivuxolimab. These receptor sequences come from an adult with an advanced solid tumor such as melanoma, head and neck, liver or kidney cancer. Each CDR3 is given with its conserved first and last residue. Clone size is shown for a subset of rows, as once, few, many or a class of expanded clone.

len,j_gene,v_gene,abundance,CDR3aa
15,TRBJ2-7,TRBV7-6,once,CASSLARGAPHEQYF
17,TRBJ2-3,TRBV7-9,-,CASSHRTSGGHPDTQYF
14,TRBJ1-2,TRBV7-6,-,CASSFSPDNYGYTF
16,TRBJ2-7,TRBV7-2,once,CASSPNRLAVNEAQYF
15,TRBJ2-1,TRBV9,-,CASSVGASGYNEQFF
12,TRBJ2-1,TRBV5-4,-,CASSSNGYEQFF
14,TRBJ2-1,TRBV5-1,-,CASSRTDDYNEQFF
15,TRBJ2-7,TRBV18,-,CASSPGDRGTYEQYF
16,TRBJ2-5,TRBV9,-,CASSGGHRGGGETQYF
16,TRBJ2-1,TRBV11-3,-,CASSLGGLAGGNEQFF
14,TRBJ2-7,TRBV5-1,-,CASSRRGGSYEQYF
16,TRBJ1-2,TRBV4-2,-,CASSQDQGMIDYGYTF
17,TRBJ2-1,TRBV23-1,-,CASSLSRRGYRANEQFF
13,TRBJ1-1,TRBV5-1,-,CASSWTGGTEAFF
15,TRBJ1-2,TRBV9,-,CASSVSVGAEYGYTF
14,TRBJ2-1,TRBV5-1,-,CASGLLAGLNEQFF
13,TRBJ1-5,TRBV5-1,-,CASSLDGNQPQHF
13,TRBJ1-2,TRBV5-1,-,CASSPTGAGGYTF
11,TRBJ2-3,TRBV20-1,-,CSASMGLTQYF
14,TRBJ2-2,TRBV11-3,-,CASSAGLAGGELFF
15,TRBJ2-3,TRBV5-1,-,CASSWGLAGGDTQYF
15,TRBJ2-2,TRBV5-6,-,CASSFGGTNTGELFF
13,TRBJ1-5,TRBV6-1,-,CASSGNRDQPQHF
14,TRBJ2-5,TRBV5-1,few,CASSRPGQQETQYF
14,TRBJ2-1,TRBV18,-,CASSSGTRYNEQFF
13,TRBJ2-3,TRBV28,-,CASSLQYTDTQYF
13,TRBJ1-3,TRBV30,-,CACLGVSGNTIYF
13,TRBJ1-1,TRBV6-1,few,CASSDRMNTEAFF
14,TRBJ1-3,TRBV2,once,CASSGRGTGNTIYF
16,TRBJ2-3,TRBV18,once,CASSPLGTGGTDTQYF
17,TRBJ2-5,TRBV9,-,CASSEGTSGARVETQYF
13,TRBJ1-5,TRBV5-1,-,CASSLGQNQPQHF
16,TRBJ1-6,TRBV11-1,few,CASSLSDRSYNSPLHF
13,TRBJ1-1,TRBV6-1,-,CASRALMTTEAFF
15,TRBJ1-1,TRBV25-1,-,CASSERDGWNTEAFF
13,TRBJ2-6,TRBV10-2,-,CASRGFGANVLTF
14,TRBJ2-7,TRBV18,-,CASSPTGGPYEQYF
15,TRBJ2-1,TRBV10-3,-,CAISGTSGGNNEQFF
14,TRBJ2-5,TRBV7-9,-,CASSEGTKRATQYF
14,TRBJ2-1,TRBV15,-,CATSQGVSYNEQFF
13,TRBJ1-3,TRBV10-3,-,CAISGSSGNTIYF
15,TRBJ1-6,TRBV5-4,-,CASSLGQVNNSPLHF